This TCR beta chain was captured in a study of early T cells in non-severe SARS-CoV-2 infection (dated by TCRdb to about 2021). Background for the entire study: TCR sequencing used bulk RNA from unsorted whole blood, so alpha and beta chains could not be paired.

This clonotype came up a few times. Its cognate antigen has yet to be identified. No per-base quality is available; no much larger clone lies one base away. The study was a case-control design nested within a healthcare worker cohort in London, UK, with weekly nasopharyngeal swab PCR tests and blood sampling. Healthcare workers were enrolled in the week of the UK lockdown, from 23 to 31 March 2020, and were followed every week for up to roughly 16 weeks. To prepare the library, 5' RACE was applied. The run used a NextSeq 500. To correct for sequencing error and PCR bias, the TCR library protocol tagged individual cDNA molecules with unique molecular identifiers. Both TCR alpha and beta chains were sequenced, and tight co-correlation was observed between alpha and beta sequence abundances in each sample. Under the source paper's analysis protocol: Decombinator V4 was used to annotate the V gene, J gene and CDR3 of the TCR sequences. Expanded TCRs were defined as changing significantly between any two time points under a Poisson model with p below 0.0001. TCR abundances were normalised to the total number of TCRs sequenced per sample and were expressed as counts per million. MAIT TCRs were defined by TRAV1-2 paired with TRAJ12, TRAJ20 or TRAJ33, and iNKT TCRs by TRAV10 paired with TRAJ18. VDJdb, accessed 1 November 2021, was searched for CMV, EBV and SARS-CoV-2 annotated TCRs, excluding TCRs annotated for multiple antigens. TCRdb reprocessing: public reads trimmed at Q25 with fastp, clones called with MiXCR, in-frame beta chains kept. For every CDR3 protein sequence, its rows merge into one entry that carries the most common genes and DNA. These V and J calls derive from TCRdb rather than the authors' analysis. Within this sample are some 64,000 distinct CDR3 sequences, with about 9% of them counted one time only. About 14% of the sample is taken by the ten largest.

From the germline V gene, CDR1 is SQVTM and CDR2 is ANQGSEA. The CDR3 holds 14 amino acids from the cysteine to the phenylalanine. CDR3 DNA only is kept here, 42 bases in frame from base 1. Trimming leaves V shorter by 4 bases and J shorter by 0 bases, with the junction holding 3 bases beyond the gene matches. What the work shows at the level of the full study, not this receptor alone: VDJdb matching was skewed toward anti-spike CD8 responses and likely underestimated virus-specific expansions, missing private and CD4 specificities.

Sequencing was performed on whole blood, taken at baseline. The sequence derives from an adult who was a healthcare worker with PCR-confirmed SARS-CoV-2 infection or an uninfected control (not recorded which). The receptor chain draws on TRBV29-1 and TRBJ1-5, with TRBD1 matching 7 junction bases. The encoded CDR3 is CSVGDSYSNQPQHF. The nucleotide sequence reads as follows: TGCAGCGTTGGGGACAGTTATAGCAATCAGCCCCAGCATTTT.